The rows below give T cell receptor beta chains drawn from one sample of a study of shared clonotypes between healthy human individuals. TCRdb's copy holds only in-frame clones and misses some; the assay was immunoSEQ multiplex PCR. There are fewer than 3 million clones in the sample; just under 95% occur only once, and more than 0.35% lies in the top ten. The sample taken for sequencing was naive CD4+ T cells from PBMCs. The receptor set was obtained from a man in his late teens or twenties in good health. Some clones in this sample may be carry-over from other donors' samples. The CDR3 runs from the conserved cysteine through the conserved F or W. The D gene is left open where the match is weak. Rows may omit the clone size; those that give it use once, few, many or a size class.

TRBV5-1	NA	NA	TRBJ1-4	TGCGCCAGCAGCTCCGGGACGGGAGATGAAAAACTGTTTTTT	CASSSGTGDEKLFF
TRBV4-1	once	TRBD1	TRBJ1-2	TGCGCCAGCAGTTCCGGGACAGGGGACTATGGCTACACCTTC	CASSSGTGDYGYTF
TRBV30	NA	TRBD2	TRBJ2-1	TGTGCCTGGACTTGGGCTAGCGGGATCTCCTACAATGAGCAGTTCTTC	CAWTWASGISYNEQFF
TRBV6-6	NA	NA	TRBJ1-3	TGTGCCAGCATCGACCGGACAACTGGAAACACCATATATTTT	CASIDRTTGNTIYF
TRBV5-1	once	TRBD2	TRBJ2-7	TGCGCCAGCAGCTTTCTAGCGGGAGGCAGCGACGAGCAGTACTTC	CASSFLAGGSDEQYF
TRBV4-1	NA	TRBD2	TRBJ2-1	TGCGCCAGCAGCCTCCTAGCGGGAGTATACAATGAGCAGTTCTTC	CASSLLAGVYNEQFF
TRBV7-2	once	TRBD2	TRBJ2-1	TGTGCCAGCAGCCCGACTAGCGGGTCCTACAATGAGCAGTTCTTC	CASSPTSGSYNEQFF
TRBV28	NA	NA	TRBJ2-6	TGTGCCAGCAGTGACCGGGCTGCTGGGGCCAACGTCCTGACTTTC	CASSDRAAGANVLTF
TRBV6-6	NA	TRBD1	TRBJ1-5	TGTGCCAGCAGTTCACAGGGGTGGGAACAGCCCCAGCATTTT	CASSSQGWEQPQHF
TRBV2	NA	TRBD2	TRBJ2-1	TGTGCCAGCAGTGGAACTAGCGGGAGTACGGGCGAGCAGTTCTTC	CASSGTSGSTGEQFF
TRBV6-5	NA	NA	TRBJ2-3	TGTGCCAGCAGCTTAGGGTCAGTAAGTACGCAGTATTTT	CASSLGSVSTQYF
TRBV28	NA	TRBD1	TRBJ2-7	TGTGCCAGCAGTGTACAGGGGTCACACGAGCAGTACTTC	CASSVQGSHEQYF
TRBV18	once	NA	TRBJ1-5	TGTGCCAGCTCCCCGAGGGGGGATCAGCCCCAGCATTTT	CASSPRGDQPQHF
TRBV4-2	NA	NA	TRBJ2-3	TGTGCCAGCAGCCAAGATCCCGAAGGGACAAACACAGATACGCAGTATTTT	CASSQDPEGTNTDTQYF
TRBV5-1	NA	TRBD1	TRBJ1-2	TGCGCCAGCAGCTACGCCGGGACAGGGGACCGAGGAGGCTACACCTTC	CASSYAGTGDRGGYTF
TRBV18	NA	NA	TRBJ1-1	TGTGCCAGCTCACGGGGGGGCACTGAAGCTTTCTTT	CASSRGGTEAFF
TRBV18	NA	NA	TRBJ1-1	TGTGCCAGCTCACCTCCAGGGAGTCGGAGGGGCACTGAAGCTTTCTTT	CASSPPGSRRGTEAFF
TRBV4-2	NA	TRBD2	TRBJ2-7	TGTGCCAGCAGCCAACGGGGACTAGCGGGAGACTCCTACGAGCAGTACTTC	CASSQRGLAGDSYEQYF
TRBV6-6	NA	NA	TRBJ2-5	TGTGCCAGCCAAGTCCGGGGAGAGACCCAGTACTTC	CASQVRGETQYF
TRBV28	NA	TRBD1	TRBJ2-7	TGTGCCAGCACCAAGTCCAGGGGGCAGGGCTCCTACGAGCAGTACTTC	CASTKSRGQGSYEQYF
TRBV5-6	once	NA	TRBJ2-2	TGTGCCAGCAGCTTGCTAGGCACTCCGAACACCGGGGAGCTGTTTTTT	CASSLLGTPNTGELFF
TRBV5-4	NA	NA	TRBJ1-4	TGTGCCACCAACAGACAAGACAGACCGAATGAAAAACTGTTTTTT	CATNRQDRPNEKLFF
TRBV6-5	NA	NA	TRBJ1-1	TGTGCCAGCAGTTATGCTCGGGGGCGGTCTGAAGCTTTCTTT	CASSYARGRSEAFF
TRBV2	NA	TRBD1	TRBJ1-2	TGTGCCAGCATCCCGGGACAGGGGGCCTATGGCTACACCTTC	CASIPGQGAYGYTF
TRBV6-5	once	NA	TRBJ1-2	TGTGCCAGCACTGATTTCTCAGTTCCGGGCTACACCTTC	CASTDFSVPGYTF
TRBV6-6	NA	TRBD1	TRBJ1-1	TGTGCCAGCATTGAGACGAGAGGGGGCCCGGGGACTGAAGCTTTCTTT	CASIETRGGPGTEAFF
TRBV28	few	NA	TRBJ1-1	TGTGCCAGCAGGCTTGGGTTCACTGAAGCTTTCTTT	CASRLGFTEAFF
TRBV11-2	NA	TRBD1	TRBJ2-3	TGTGCCAGCAGCTTAGGGGCAGGGGGCCGTTCCACAGATACGCAGTATTTT	CASSLGAGGRSTDTQYF
TRBV5-6	NA	NA	TRBJ2-1	TGTGCCAGCAGCCCAGACAGTGGAGGCGCCTACAATGAGCAGTTCTTC	CASSPDSGGAYNEQFF
TRBV28	NA	NA	TRBJ1-4	TGTGCCAGCAGTTCTGGGGGACCGAATGAAAAACTGTTTTTT	CASSSGGPNEKLFF
TRBV5-1	NA	NA	TRBJ1-5	TGCGCCAGCAGCTCCGCGGAAAATCAGCCCCAGCATTTT	CASSSAENQPQHF
TRBV27	NA	NA	TRBJ2-2	TGTGCCAGCAGTCTCAGGTTTCGCGGGGAGCTGTTTTTT	CASSLRFRGELFF
TRBV28	NA	NA	TRBJ2-5	TGTGCCAGCAGTCTACCGGGTCCCAGGGAGACCCAGTACTTC	CASSLPGPRETQYF
TRBV6-6	NA	NA	TRBJ2-3	TGTGCCAGCAGCCGTGGGGGGGCCACAGATACGCAGTATTTT	CASSRGGATDTQYF
TRBV2	NA	TRBD2	TRBJ2-3	TGTGCCAGCAGTGGGGCTATAGCGGGAGGGAGCACAGATACGCAGTATTTT	CASSGAIAGGSTDTQYF
TRBV2	NA	TRBD2	TRBJ2-1	TGTGCCAGCAGCACTAGCGGGCCAATAGGTAATGAGCAGTTCTTC	CASSTSGPIGNEQFF
TRBV6-6	NA	TRBD1	TRBJ1-1	TGTGCCAGCAGTGCCCCGGACAGGGGGAACACTGAAGCTTTCTTT	CASSAPDRGNTEAFF